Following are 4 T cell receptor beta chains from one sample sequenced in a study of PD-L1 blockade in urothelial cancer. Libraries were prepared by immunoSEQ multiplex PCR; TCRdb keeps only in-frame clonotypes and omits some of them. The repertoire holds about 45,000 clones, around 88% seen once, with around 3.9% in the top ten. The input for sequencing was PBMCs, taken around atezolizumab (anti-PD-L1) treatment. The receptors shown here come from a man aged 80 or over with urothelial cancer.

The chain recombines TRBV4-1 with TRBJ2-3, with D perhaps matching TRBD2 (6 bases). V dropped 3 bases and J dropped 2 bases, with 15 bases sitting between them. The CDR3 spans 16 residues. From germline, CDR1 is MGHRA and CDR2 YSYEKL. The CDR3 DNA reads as TGCGCCAGCAGCCAGGGGGGACTTTACCCCACAGATACGCAGTATTTT. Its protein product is CASSQGGLYPTDTQYF.

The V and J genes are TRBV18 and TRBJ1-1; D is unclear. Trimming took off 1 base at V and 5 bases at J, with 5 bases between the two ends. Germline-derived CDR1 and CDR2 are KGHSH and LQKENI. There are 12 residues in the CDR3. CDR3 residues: CASSPRETEAFF. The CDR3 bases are TGTGCCAGCTCACCACGGGAGACTGAAGCTTTCTTT. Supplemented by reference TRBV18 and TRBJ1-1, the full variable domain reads NAGVMQNPRHLVRRRGQEARLRCSPMKGHSHVYWYRQLPEEGLKFMVYLQKENIIDESGMPKERFSAEFPKEGPSILRIQQVVRGDSAAYFCASSPRETEAFFGQGTRLTVV.

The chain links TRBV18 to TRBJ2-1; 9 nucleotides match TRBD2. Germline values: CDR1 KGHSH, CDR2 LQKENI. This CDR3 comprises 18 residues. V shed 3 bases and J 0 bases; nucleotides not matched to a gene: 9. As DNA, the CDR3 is TGTGCCAGCTCACCCCGCCTAGCGGGATCATACTCCTACAATGAGCAGTTCTTC. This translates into CASSPRLAGSYSYNEQFF. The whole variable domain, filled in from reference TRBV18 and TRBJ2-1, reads NAGVMQNPRHLVRRRGQEARLRCSPMKGHSHVYWYRQLPEEGLKFMVYLQKENIIDESGMPKERFSAEFPKEGPSILRIQQVVRGDSAAYFCASSPRLAGSYSYNEQFFGPGTRLTVL.

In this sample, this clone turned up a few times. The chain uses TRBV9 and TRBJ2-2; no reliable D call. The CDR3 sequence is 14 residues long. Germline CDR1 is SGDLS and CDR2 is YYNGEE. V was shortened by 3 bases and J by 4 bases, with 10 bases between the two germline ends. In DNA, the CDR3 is TGTGCCAGCAGCGCCACAGAAGTCACCGGGGAGCTGTTTTTT. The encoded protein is CASSATEVTGELFF. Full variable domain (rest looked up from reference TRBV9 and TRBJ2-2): DSGVTQTPKHLITATGQRVTLRCSPRSGDLSVYWYQQSLDQGLQFLIQYYNGEERAKGNILERFSAQQFPDLHSELNLSSLELGDSALYFCASSATEVTGELFFGEGSRLTVL.